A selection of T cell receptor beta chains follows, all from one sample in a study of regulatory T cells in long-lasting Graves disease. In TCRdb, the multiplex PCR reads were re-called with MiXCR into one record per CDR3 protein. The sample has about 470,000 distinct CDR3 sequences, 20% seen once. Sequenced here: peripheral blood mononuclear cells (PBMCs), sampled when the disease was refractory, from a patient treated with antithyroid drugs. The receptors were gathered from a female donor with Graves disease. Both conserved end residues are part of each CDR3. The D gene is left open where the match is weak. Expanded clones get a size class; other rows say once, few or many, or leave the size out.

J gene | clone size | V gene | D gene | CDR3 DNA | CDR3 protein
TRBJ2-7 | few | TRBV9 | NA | TGTGCCAGCAGCGAGGGGTTAGCGGCTAGCTCCTACGAGCAGTACTTC | CASSEGLAASSYEQYF
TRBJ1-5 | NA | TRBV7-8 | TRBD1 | TGTGCCAGCAGCGCGGGACAGGGGGCTTGGCAGCCCCAGCATTTT | CASSAGQGAWQPQHF
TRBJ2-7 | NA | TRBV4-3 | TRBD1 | TGCGCCAGCAGCCAAGAGGCCACCGGGACAGGTCGAGGCGAGCAGTACTTC | CASSQEATGTGRGEQYF
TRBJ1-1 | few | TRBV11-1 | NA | TGTGCCAGCAGCCAAAGACGGAGCATGAACACTGAAGCTTTCTTT | CASSQRRSMNTEAFF
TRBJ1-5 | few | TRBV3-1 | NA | TGTGCCAGCAGCTCAAAGGGGGGTTCGCCCCAGCATTTT | CASSSKGGSPQHF
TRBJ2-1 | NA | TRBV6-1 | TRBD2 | TGTGCCAGCAGAGGACTAGCGGGTTACAATGAGCAGTTCTTC | CASRGLAGYNEQFF
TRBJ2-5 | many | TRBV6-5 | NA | TGTGCCAGCAGTTACTCGACGGGTGAAGAGACCCAGTACTTC | CASSYSTGEETQYF
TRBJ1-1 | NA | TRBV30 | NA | TGTGCCTGGAGTATCGGTCTTGCGGCTGAAGCTTTCTTT | CAWSIGLAAEAFF
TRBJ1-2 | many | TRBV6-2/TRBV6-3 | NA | TGTGCCAGCCTGTCCTTAGGGTCTGACTATGGCTACACCTTC | CASLSLGSDYGYTF
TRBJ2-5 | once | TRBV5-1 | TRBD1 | TGCGCCAGCAGCCCTAGGACAGGTGGGACCCAGTACTTC | CASSPRTGGTQYF
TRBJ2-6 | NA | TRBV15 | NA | TGTGCCACCAGCAGAGAAAAACATCGGTCTGGGGCCAACGTCCTGACTTTC | CATSREKHRSGANVLTF
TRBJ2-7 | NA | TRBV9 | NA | TGTGCCAGCAGCGTAGCCCTGAGCGGGACAGGCATTAACCCCCACTACGAGCAGTACTTC | CASSVALSGTGINPHYEQYF
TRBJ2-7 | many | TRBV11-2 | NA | TGTGCCAGCAGCTCCAGCCGCTCCTACGAGCAGTACTTC | CASSSSRSYEQYF
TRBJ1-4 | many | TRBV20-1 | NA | TGCAGTGCTAGAGATCACCGGGTGGGGAGTGAAAAACTGTTTTTT | CSARDHRVGSEKLFF
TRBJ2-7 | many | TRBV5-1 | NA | TGCGCCAGCAGCATATCCCGATTACAGGGCGTAGCCGAGCAGTACTTC | CASSISRLQGVAEQYF
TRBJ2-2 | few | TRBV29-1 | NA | TGCAGCGCTACGGGACCCCTAGACGGGGAGCTGTTTTTT | CSATGPLDGELFF
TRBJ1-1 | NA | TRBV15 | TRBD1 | TGTGCCACCAGCAGAGGAGGACAGGGGCCTATTTTT | CATSRGGQGPIF
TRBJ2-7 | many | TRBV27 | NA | TGTGCCAGCAGTCCAATACCGGGACAAAGCTACGAGCAGTACTTC | CASSPIPGQSYEQYF
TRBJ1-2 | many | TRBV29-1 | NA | TGCAGCGTTGAAGATCCTAGGGGGACCAACTCTAACTATGGCTACACCTTC | CSVEDPRGTNSNYGYTF
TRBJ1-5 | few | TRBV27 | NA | TGTGCCAGCAGTTTATCGGGGCCAAGGTCCCAGCATTTT | CASSLSGPRSQHF
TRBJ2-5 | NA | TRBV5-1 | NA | TGCGCCAGCAGCATGACACCTAGGGAGACCCAGTACTTC | CASSMTPRETQYF
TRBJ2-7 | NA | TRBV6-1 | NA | TGTGCCAGCAGTGAATTAGGGGGTCCCCTCTACGAGCAGTACTTC | CASSELGGPLYEQYF
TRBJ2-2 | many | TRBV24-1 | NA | TGTGCCACCGGCAGGGGGGGAGAACGGAAAAACACCGGGGAGCTGTTTTTT | CATGRGGERKNTGELFF
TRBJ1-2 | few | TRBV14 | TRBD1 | TGTGCCAGCAGCCAAGGCAGGGGGCGAGACTATGGCTACACCTTC | CASSQGRGRDYGYTF
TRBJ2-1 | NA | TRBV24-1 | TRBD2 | TGTGCCACCAGTGATTTGGGCGGGAGTGGCTACAATGAGCAGTTCTTC | CATSDLGGSGYNEQFF
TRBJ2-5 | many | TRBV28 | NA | TGTGCCAGCAGTTCTAGCCCACGAGAGACCCAGTACTTC | CASSSSPRETQYF
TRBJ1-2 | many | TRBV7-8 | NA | TGTGCCAGCAGCCCTTTTGGCGGGGTTAACTATGGCTACACCTTC | CASSPFGGVNYGYTF
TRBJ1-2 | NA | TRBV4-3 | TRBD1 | TGCGCCAGCAGCCAACTACCCGACGGGACAGGGTTCTATGGCTACACCTTC | CASSQLPDGTGFYGYTF
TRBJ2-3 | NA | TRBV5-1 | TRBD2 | TGCGCCAGCAGCTGGGGGGGACCCACAGATACGCAGTATTTT | CASSWGGPTDTQYF
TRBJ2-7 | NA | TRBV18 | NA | TGTGCCAGCTCACTCTTAGGGACCCACGAAGGGGCTTTC | CASSLLGTHEGAF
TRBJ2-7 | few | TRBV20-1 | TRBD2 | TGCAGTGCTAGGCCCCGGACTAGCGGGAGTAACTACGAGCAGTACTTC | CSARPRTSGSNYEQYF
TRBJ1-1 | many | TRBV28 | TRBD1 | TGTGCCAGCAGCATTAGCAGGACAGGGTTGGTCACTGAAGCTTTCTTT | CASSISRTGLVTEAFF